These T cell receptor beta chains were read from a single sample in a study of cytomegalovirus exposure and HLA in healthy donors. TCRdb's copy holds only in-frame clones and misses some; the assay was immunoSEQ multiplex PCR. Of 70,000 to 100,000 clones in the sample, 65% are singletons; the top ten hold 20% to 25%. The sample consisted of PBMCs. Receptor source: a woman between 45 and 65 years old in good health and CMV-seropositive. The CDR3 runs from the conserved cysteine through the conserved F or W. The order of the fields is J gene, clone size, V gene, D gene, CDR3 protein, CDR3 DNA. D genes are given only for firm matches. Not every row has a clone size; where given, it reads once, few, many or a size class.

>TRBJ1-5|-|TRBV27|-
CASSSYQPQHF
TGTGCCAGCAGTTCCTATCAGCCCCAGCATTTT
>TRBJ2-7|once|TRBV27|TRBD2
CASSFSGGDGSEQYF
TGTGCCAGCAGTTTTTCCGGGGGGGATGGTAGCGAGCAGTACTTC
>TRBJ2-3|-|TRBV30|-
CAWSGGLRGRTDTQYF
TGTGCCTGGAGTGGGGGCCTCAGGGGCCGGACAGATACGCAGTATTTT
>TRBJ1-2|few|TRBV7-2|-
CASSLQGSDYGYTF
TGTGCCAGCAGCTTACAGGGGTCAGACTATGGCTACACCTTC
>TRBJ1-1|-|TRBV11-2|-
CASSLLAGGNTEAFF
TGTGCCAGCAGCTTATTAGCGGGTGGAAACACTGAAGCTTTCTTT
>TRBJ1-1|once|TRBV5-1|TRBD1
CASSSGPPVTGGRNTEAFF
TGCGCCAGCAGCTCTGGTCCACCAGTGACAGGGGGGAGGAACACTGAAGCTTTCTTT
>TRBJ1-5|-|TRBV19|TRBD1
CASSIGQGSNQPQHF
TGTGCCAGTAGTATAGGACAGGGGAGCAATCAGCCCCAGCATTTT
>TRBJ2-3|-|TRBV9|TRBD1
CASRRGTGASDTQYF
TGTGCCAGCAGGAGAGGGACAGGGGCGAGCGATACGCAGTATTTT
>TRBJ1-1|-|TRBV6-6|-
CASNRGPEAFF
TGTGCCAGCAACCGCGGCCCTGAAGCTTTCTTT
>TRBJ1-1|few|TRBV11-2|-
CASSLSGLTEAFF
TGTGCCAGCAGCCTCTCAGGGCTCACTGAAGCTTTCTTT
>TRBJ1-1|-|TRBV6-1|-
CASTTRDSGTEAFF
TGTGCCAGCACGACCAGGGATTCGGGCACTGAAGCTTTCTTT